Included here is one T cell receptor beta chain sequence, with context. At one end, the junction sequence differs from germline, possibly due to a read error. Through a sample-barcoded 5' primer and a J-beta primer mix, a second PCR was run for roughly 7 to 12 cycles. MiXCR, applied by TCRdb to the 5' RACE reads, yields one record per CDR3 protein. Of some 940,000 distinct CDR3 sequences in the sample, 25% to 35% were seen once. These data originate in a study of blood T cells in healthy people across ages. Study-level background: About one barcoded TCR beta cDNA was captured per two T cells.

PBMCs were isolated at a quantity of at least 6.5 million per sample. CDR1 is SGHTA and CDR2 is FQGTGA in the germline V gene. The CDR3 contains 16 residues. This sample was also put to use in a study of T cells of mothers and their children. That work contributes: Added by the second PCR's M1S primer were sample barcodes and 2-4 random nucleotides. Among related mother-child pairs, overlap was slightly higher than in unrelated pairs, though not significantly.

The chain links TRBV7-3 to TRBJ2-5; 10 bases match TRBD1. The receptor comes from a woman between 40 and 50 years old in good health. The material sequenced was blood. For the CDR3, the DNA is TGTGTCAGCAGCCCGGGGGCTGACAGGGGGCTTGAGACCCAGTACTTC. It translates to CVSSPGADRGLETQYF.